Sequencing of this T cell receptor (beta chain) was carried out in a study of OX40 agonist ivuxolimab in advanced cancers. Study context: Patients were treated with intravenous ivuxolimab, dosed at 0.01 to 10 mg/kg and infused every 2 weeks. Patients achieving partial responses numbered three: one hepatocellular carcinoma case and two cutaneous melanoma cases. The study's findings and limits: Certain nonresponders additionally had low normalized T-cell clonal expansion.

The CDR3 has 15 amino acids. The germline V gene has CDR1 SGHNT and CDR2 YYREEE (reference sequence). The V end was cut by 0 bases, the J end by 6 bases, with 16 bases between. Data came from immunoSEQ multiplex PCR; TCRdb stores just in-frame clones and leaves some out. The sample consists of more than 85,000 clones, about 91% of them appearing once. Any history of autoimmune disease or systemic immunosuppression disqualified patients. Concerning this clone itself: Its antigen is not known.

The gene calls are TRBV5-4 and TRBJ2-7; D is possibly TRBD1 (6 bases). This TCR was recovered from an adult with an advanced solid tumor such as melanoma, head and neck, liver or kidney cancer. The sample in question was CD4+ or CD8+ T cells sorted from blood, obtained in a trial of the OX40 agonist ivuxolimab. The CDR3 region is CASSLVGQGRREQYF. CDR3 coding DNA: TGTGCCAGCAGCTTGGTGGGGCAGGGGAGACGCGAGCAGTACTTC.